This T cell receptor (beta chain) comes out of a study of blood T cell repertoires in COVID-19. Study background: Collection of acute and convalescent COVID-19 samples took place in the United States, Italy and Spain.

Authors' processing steps: Reference gene primer amplification gave estimated nucleated cell counts. Method: immunoSEQ multiplex PCR; TCRdb's copy keeps in-frame clones and lacks some. The V and J calls and clone size were taken over from that table, and D and trimming were inferred from the DNA. The sample lists some 150,000 clones; approximately 88% were seen once. The CDR3 covers 15 residues. Trimming took off 3 bases at V and 2 bases at J, with 8 bases between the two ends. Germline-derived CDR1 and CDR2 are MNHEY and SVGAGI. Sequencing was carried out using peripheral blood. V gene TRBV6-5 combines with J gene TRBJ2-6; D perhaps matches TRBD1 (6 bases). The TCR sequence derives from a woman aged 55 to 70 who had recovered from COVID-19. Written as DNA, the CDR3 is TGTGCCAGCAGTTATGAGGGGGCTGGGGCCAACGTCCTGACTTTC. Translating gives CASSYEGAGANVLTF.